This T cell receptor beta chain was captured by sequencing in a study of T cells after somatic rescue of genetic block. J lost 6 bases, V lost 11 bases, and 13 bases had no gene match. Germline V gives CDR1 MNHEY, CDR2 SMNVEV (reference sequence). The CDR3 extends over 14 amino acids. Using immunoSEQ multiplex PCR, the repertoire was profiled, and TCRdb retains in-frame clones only, with some absent. The data contain 80,000 to 100,000 clones, 75% to 90% of them singletons. Sequenced material: peripheral blood mononuclear cells (PBMCs). The V call is TRBV27, the J call TRBJ2-1, with 7 positions matching TRBD1. This TCR was recovered from a woman younger than 30. Here the CDR3 DNA reads TGTGCCTCTTACAGGGGCCCGGCCACCAATGAGCAGTTCTTC. Translated: CASYRGPATNEQFF.